This TCR beta chain originates from a study of blood T cell repertoires in COVID-19. The overall study: The origin of the acute and convalescent COVID-19 samples was the United States, Italy and Spain.

This clone was observed a handful of times. The germline gives CDR1 LGHNA, CDR2 YNFKEQ. This CDR3 region has 15 residues. The V and J ends lost 4 bases and 2 bases respectively, with 11 bases between them. Per the study methods: By means of reference gene primer amplification, nucleated cell counts were estimated. The protocol was immunoSEQ multiplex PCR, while the TCRdb copy is restricted to in-frame clones and leaves out a portion. V, J and clone size are taken as reported in that table, and D and trimming were inferred from the DNA itself. The sample includes some 17,000 clones, roughly 87% seen only once; the top ten take about 17%.

V and J are TRBV4-2 and TRBJ1-4, with D possibly TRBD1 on 5 matching bases. This clonotype was obtained from a man aged 50-59 years with active COVID-19. What was sequenced was peripheral blood. The CDR3 DNA sequence: TGTGCCAGCAGCCCCACAGGTGGCACTAATGAAAAACTGTTTTTT. Protein sequence: CASSPTGGTNEKLFF.